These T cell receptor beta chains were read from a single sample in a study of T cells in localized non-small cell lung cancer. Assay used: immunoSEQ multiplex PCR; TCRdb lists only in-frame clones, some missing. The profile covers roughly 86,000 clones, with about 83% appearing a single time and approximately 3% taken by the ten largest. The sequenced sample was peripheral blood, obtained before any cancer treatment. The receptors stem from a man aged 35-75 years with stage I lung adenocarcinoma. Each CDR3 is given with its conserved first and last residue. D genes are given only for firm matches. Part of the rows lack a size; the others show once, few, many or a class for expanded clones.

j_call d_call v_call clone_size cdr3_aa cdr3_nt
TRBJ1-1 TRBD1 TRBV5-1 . CASSATGGNAEAFF TGCGCCAGCAGCGCGACAGGGGGCAACGCTGAAGCTTTCTTT
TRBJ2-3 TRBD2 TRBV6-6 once CASSWSRGGRADTQYF TGTGCCAGCAGTTGGTCACGGGGGGGACGGGCAGATACGCAGTATTTT
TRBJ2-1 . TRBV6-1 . CASNLAFLSYNEQFF TGTGCCAGCAACCTAGCTTTTCTATCCTACAATGAGCAGTTCTTC
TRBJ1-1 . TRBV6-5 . CASSSPVGEGAFF TGTGCCAGCAGTTCGCCCGTGGGGGAAGGAGCTTTCTTT
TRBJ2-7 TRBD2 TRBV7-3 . CASSSSGAPNEQYF TGTGCCAGCAGCTCTAGCGGGGCCCCCAACGAGCAGTACTTC
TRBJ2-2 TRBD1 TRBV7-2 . CASSSTGAVTIGELFF TGTGCCAGCAGCTCGACAGGGGCAGTAACGATCGGGGAGCTGTTTTTT
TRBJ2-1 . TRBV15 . CATSRVRYNSYNEQFF TGTGCCACCAGCAGAGTCAGATACAACTCCTACAATGAGCAGTTCTTC
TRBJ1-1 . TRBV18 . CASSPRAERNTEAFF TGTGCCAGCTCACCACGAGCCGAGAGGAACACTGAAGCTTTCTTT
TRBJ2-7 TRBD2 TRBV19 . CASSILAGVSEQYF TGTGCCAGTAGTATACTTGCGGGAGTATCGGAACAGTACTTC
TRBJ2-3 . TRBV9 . CASSPTAQYLSDTQYF TGTGCCAGCAGCCCCACTGCGCAGTACCTCTCCGATACGCAGTATTTT
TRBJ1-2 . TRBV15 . CATSRERTENYGYTF TGTGCCACCAGCAGAGAACGGACAGAGAACTATGGCTACACCTTC
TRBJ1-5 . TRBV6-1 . CASSAPGGARQPQHF TGTGCCAGCAGCGCGCCCGGGGGGGCGCGTCAGCCCCAGCATTTT
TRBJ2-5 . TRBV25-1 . CASSEYIRAETQYF TGTGCCAGCAGTGAATATATCCGGGCGGAGACCCAGTACTTC
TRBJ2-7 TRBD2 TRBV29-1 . CSARLAGYYEQYF TGCAGCGCCAGACTAGCGGGTTACTACGAGCAGTACTTC
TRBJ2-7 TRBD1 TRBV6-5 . CASSYSGDSPYEQYF TGTGCCAGCAGTTACTCAGGGGACAGCCCCTACGAGCAGTACTTC
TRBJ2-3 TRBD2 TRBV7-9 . CASSLGAAGGPADTQYF TGTGCCAGCAGCTTAGGGGCAGCGGGAGGGCCAGCAGATACGCAGTATTTT
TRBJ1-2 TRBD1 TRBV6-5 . CASSRTGLGYTF TGTGCCAGTTCTCGGACAGGGCTTGGCTACACCTTC
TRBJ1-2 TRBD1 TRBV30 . CAWSVRTGVLGGYTF TGTGCCTGGAGTGTCCGGACAGGGGTTTTAGGGGGCTACACCTTC
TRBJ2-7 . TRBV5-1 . CASSPASSEIGEQYF TGCGCCAGCAGCCCTGCCTCGAGCGAGATCGGCGAGCAGTACTTC
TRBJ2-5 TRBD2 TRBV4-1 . CASRRGFQETQYF TGCGCCAGCAGGCGGGGGTTCCAAGAGACCCAGTACTTC
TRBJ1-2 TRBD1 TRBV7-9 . CASSLGQAPGGYTF TGTGCCAGCAGCTTGGGACAGGCGCCAGGAGGCTACACCTTC
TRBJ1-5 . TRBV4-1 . CASSQDKGLHQPQHF TGCGCCAGCAGCCAAGACAAGGGGCTTCATCAGCCCCAGCATTTT
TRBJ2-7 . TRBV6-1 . CASGVQGKGYEQYF TGTGCCAGTGGGGTCCAGGGTAAGGGTTACGAGCAGTACTTC
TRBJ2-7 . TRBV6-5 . CASGPQRGSSYEQYF TGTGCCAGCGGTCCCCAGAGGGGGAGCTCCTACGAGCAGTACTTC
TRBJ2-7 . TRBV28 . CASRQGLGSYEQYF TGTGCCAGCAGGCAGGGCCTAGGGTCCTACGAGCAGTACTTC
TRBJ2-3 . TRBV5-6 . CASSSLGADTQYF TGTGCCAGCAGCTCCCTAGGGGCAGATACGCAGTATTTT
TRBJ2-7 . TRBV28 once CASRRGSYEQYF TGTGCCAGCAGGAGGGGGAGTTACGAGCAGTACTTC
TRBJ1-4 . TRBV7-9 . CASSFSGAIEKLFF TGTGCCAGCAGCTTTTCAGGGGCGATTGAAAAACTGTTTTTT
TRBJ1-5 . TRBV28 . CASSLGGYSNQPQHF TGTGCCAGCAGTTTGGGCGGATATAGCAATCAGCCCCAGCATTTT